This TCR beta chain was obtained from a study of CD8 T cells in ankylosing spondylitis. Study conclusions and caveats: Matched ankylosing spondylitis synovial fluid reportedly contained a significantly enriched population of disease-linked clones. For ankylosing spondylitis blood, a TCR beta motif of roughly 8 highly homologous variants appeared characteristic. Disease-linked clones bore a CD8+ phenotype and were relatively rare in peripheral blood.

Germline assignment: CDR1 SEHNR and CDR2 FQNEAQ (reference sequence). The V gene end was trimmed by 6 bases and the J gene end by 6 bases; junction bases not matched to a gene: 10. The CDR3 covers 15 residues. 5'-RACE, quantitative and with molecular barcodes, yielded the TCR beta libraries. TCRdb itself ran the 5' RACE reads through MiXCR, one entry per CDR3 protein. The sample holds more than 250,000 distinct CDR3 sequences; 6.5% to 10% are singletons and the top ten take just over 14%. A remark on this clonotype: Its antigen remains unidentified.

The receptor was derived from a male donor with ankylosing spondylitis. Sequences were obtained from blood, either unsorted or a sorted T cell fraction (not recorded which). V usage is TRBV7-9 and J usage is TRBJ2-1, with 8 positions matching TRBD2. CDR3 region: CASSRKRELANEQFF. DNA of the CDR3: TGTGCCAGCAGTAGAAAGCGGGAGCTCGCCAATGAGCAGTTCTTC.